This TCR beta chain was sequenced for a study of shared clonotypes between healthy human individuals (dated by TCRdb to the early 2020s). Context from the whole study: The cohort comprised a couple of women and a few men aged 18 to 49 years. Different laboratories and diverse techniques were used to prepare libraries and sequence TCR repertoires, to increase sequencing depth and limit assay-specific biases. Per donor, leukapheresis produced somewhere between about 0.94 and 10 billion PBMCs. The study deeply sequenced blood TCR repertoires of about five healthy adults to estimate repertoire size and the extent of clonotype sharing between individuals. For each donor, CD4 naive and CD4 memory were each run on three plates, CD8 naive on two plates, and CD8 memory on one plate.

Overall study outcomes, separate from this receptor: Sampling was restricted to blood, and TCR repertoires in tissue are likely to differ from TCR repertoires in blood. Roughly 5% of naive CD4, 3.5% of naive CD8, approximately 2.2% of memory CD4, and 0.35% to 0.4% of memory CD8 clonotypes were shared across several donors. Even with the large sequencing depth, rarefaction of the sorted-subset datasets indicated that sequencing was incomplete. Pairwise subsampling led to the expectation that sequencing depth would affect the degree of clonotype sharing among donors. Clonotypes shared by all four sorted-subset donors showed higher generation probabilities than non-shared clonotypes. Because the study included a small number of donors, the genetic and exposure-history diversity represented was limited. Naive subsets generally had larger estimated clonotype richness than memory subsets did.

In regard to this clone: What this receptor recognizes is not known. Base qualities are not at hand, and no much larger clone is one base apart.

The V and J ends are trimmed by 1 base and 5 bases, leaving 17 bases between them. CDR1 MGHRA and CDR2 YSYEKL were looked up in the germline V gene. There are 16 amino acids in the CDR3, from cysteine to phenylalanine inclusive. Only the CDR3 DNA is retained, 48 bases long and in frame from the first base. Using the deep immunoSEQ assay, TCR CDR3 regions were amplified from genomic DNA by multiplex PCR. Extracted genomic DNA from each cell subset was distributed evenly across all wells of several immunoSEQ 96-well plates, and each plate was treated as a replicate. Each replicate PCR for sorted subsets received around 210 ng genomic DNA, equal to around 32,000 T cell genomes. The purified libraries were quantified using a Qubit 3.0 fluorometer, sized with a Bioanalyzer 2100, and then quantified again using the KAPA Library Quantification kit. A separate single-read 150-cycle Illumina NextSeq 550 flow cell was used to sequence each immunoSEQ 96-well plate. As for the original processing: The immunoSEQ output contained only junctional sequences without quality scores, so filtering could not match that applied to full-length reads. Sequences were annotated with PyIR, a Python wrapper for IgBLAST v1.9, and V/J genes and CDR3 were assigned using IMGT germline references. Reads were filtered out if the reads had weak V/J assignments (E-value above 1e-6), no CDR3, stop codons, out-of-frame junctions, or ambiguous translated residues. A V3J clonotype was defined by an identical inferred V gene, J gene, and CDR3 amino acid sequence. Percentage overlap between repertoires was computed as shared unique clonotypes divided by the size of the smaller repertoire. RTK rarefaction, the Chao1 estimator, and Recon v2.1 estimates of unobserved clonotypes were used to assess repertoire richness. For all TCRbeta clonotypes obtained by the gDNA method from a few donors, generation probabilities were computed with OLGA. The immuneACCESS repertoire file appears here via TCRdb, limited to in-frame rearrangements. These files lack a portion of the clones; in checked studies, under half of the deficit traces to unresolved V genes, and the cause of the others is not known. Clone size and V and J calls were adopted from that table, with D and trimming inferred from the DNA. This sample comprises millions of clones, around nine tenths of them detected only once. The ten most abundant clones make up over 0.12% of the sample.

The donors were healthy, HIV-negative adults who had no recently reported acute infections or vaccinations. Every donor was a Caucasian adult living in Nashville, Tennessee, USA. Magnetic negative selection was used to enrich CD4+ T cells, after which naive cells were positively selected on CD45RA and the negative fraction became the memory subset. Blood was obtained by leukapheresis, after which PBMCs were separated by Ficoll-Histopaque density gradient centrifugation and cryopreserved in liquid nitrogen vapor phase. Analytical flow cytometry was used to check the purity and quantity of every magnetically sorted T cell population. Genomic DNA was isolated from each sorted fraction and quantified by UV absorbance on a Nanodrop 2000c.

Sequencing input: naive CD4+ T cells sorted from blood. Per the publication, the cell subset or site label means: CD45RA+ positively selected. This TCR was recovered from a man aged 18-30 years in good health. The chain is assembled from TRBV4-1 and TRBJ1-2; a tentative D call is TRBD1 (5 bases match). Read as DNA, the sequence is TGCGCCAGCAGCCAAGCGGCAGGGTTGGGATTGTATGGCTACACCTTC. This sequence encodes CASSQAAGLGLYGYTF.